The next 14 T cell receptor beta chains were all read from a single sample in a study of beta chain features in type 1 diabetes (dated by TCRdb to the late 2010s). The method behind the library was the immunoSEQ multiplex PCR assay. The entire amount of isolated RNA was reverse transcribed using the High Capacity cDNA Reverse Transcription Kit, so the sequenced TCRB transcripts were expressed ones. TCRdb carries this immuneACCESS record with in-frame sequences only. Its versions omit some clonotypes, under half of them owing to an unresolved V gene in the studies checked, with the rest unexplained. The sample has approximately 470,000 clones on record, about 32% of them singletons. The top ten hold 0.06% to 0.07% of the sample. The sequenced material came from naive CD4+ T cells from blood. In the paper's terms, the cell subset or site label means: true naive CD4+ T cells. These TCRs come from a young man in good health.

This chain uses TRBV4-3 with TRBJ2-3; 11 bases line up with TRBD2. V shed 0 bases and J 6 bases; nucleotides not matched to a gene: 8. Germline loops: CDR1 LGHNA, CDR2 YSLEER. This CDR3 is 17 amino acids long. CDR3 in amino acids: CASSQDQSTSGSDTQYF. In DNA, the CDR3 is TGCGCCAGCAGCCAAGATCAGTCAACTAGCGGGAGCGATACGCAGTATTTT.

There are a few counts of this clone. The chain is built from TRBV6-1 and TRBJ2-1; D call uncertain. This CDR3 spans 15 amino acids. V gave up 1 base and J gave up 0 bases, with 7 bases separating them. The germline V gene encodes CDR1 MNHNS and CDR2 SASEGT. CDR3 DNA sequence: TGTGCCAGCAGTGAAGGCCCATTCTCCTACAATGAGCAGTTCTTC. Translated: CASSEGPFSYNEQFF.

This clone was seen a handful of times. V is TRBV30 and J is TRBJ2-1; 11 bases line up with TRBD2. In germline, CDR1 is GTSNPN, CDR2 SVGIG (reference sequence). The CDR3 contains 16 residues. The junction had 20 bases not matched to a gene; V was cut back by 4 bases and J by 15 bases. The CDR3 region is CAWKNTGGLLAGGPFF. DNA for the CDR3: TGTGCCTGGAAGAACACAGGGGGCCTTTTAGCGGGAGGGCCGTTCTTC.

The genes are TRBV30 and TRBJ2-1; 11 positions agree with TRBD1. Germline V gene lookup returns CDR1 GTSNPN and CDR2 SVGIG (reference sequence). The CDR3 consists of 13 residues. J gave up 8 bases and V 3 bases, and 3 bases lay outside the gene matches. In DNA form, the CDR3 reads TGTGCCTGGAGCCCGGACAGGGGGCATGAGCAGTTCTTC. It translates to CAWSPDRGHEQFF.

The rearrangement uses TRBV7-2 and TRBJ2-7, with 7 bases matching TRBD2. The CDR3 is 14 residues long. Germline V gene lookup returns CDR1 SGHTA and CDR2 FQGNSA. V was clipped by 1 base and J by 12 bases; unmatched bases: 12. The CDR3 is CASSLEFAGEDSYF. The CDR3 DNA reads TGTGCCAGCAGCTTAGAGTTTGCGGGAGAAGACTCGTACTTC. The entire variable domain, with the rest obtained from reference TRBV7-2 and TRBJ2-7, is as follows: GAGVSQSPSNKVTEKGKDVELRCDPISGHTALYWYRQSLGQGLEFLIYFQGNSAPDKSGLPSDRFSAERTGGSVSTLTIQRTQQEDSAVYLCASSLEFAGEDSYFGPGTRLTVT.

The V gene is TRBV28, the J gene TRBJ1-5, with 10 bases matching TRBD1. The germline gives CDR1 MDHEN, CDR2 SYDVKM. The CDR3 loop spans 17 amino acids. Trimming at V came to 3 bases and at J to 0 bases, leaving 5 bases not matched to a gene. DNA for the CDR3: TGTGCCAGCAGTTTGGGACAGGGGACGAATAGCAATCAGCCCCAGCATTTT. This encodes CASSLGQGTNSNQPQHF.

The sample holds one count of this clone. This sequence joins TRBV5-4 and TRBJ2-2; 9 bases agree with TRBD1. The V gene end was trimmed by 0 bases and the J gene end by 1 base; junction bases not matched to a gene: 1. Germline assignment: CDR1 SGHNT and CDR2 YYREEE (reference sequence). CDR3 length equals 16 residues. CDR3 in amino acids: CASSLGGQGNTGELFF. CDR3 in DNA: TGTGCCAGCAGCTTGGGGGGACAGGGGAACACCGGGGAGCTGTTTTTT.

This clone came up a few times. The chain carries TRBV7-2 and TRBJ2-7, with 7 bases that match TRBD2. The CDR3 spans 15 residues. V gave up 5 bases and J gave up 3 bases; unmatched junction bases: 10. The germline V gene has CDR1 SGHTA and CDR2 FQGNSA. The CDR3 DNA sequence: TGTGCCAGCAGCCTCCGGACGGGAGGTTTCTACGAGCAGTACTTC. Protein product: CASSLRTGGFYEQYF.

The chain uses TRBV19 and TRBJ2-7, with 8 bases matching TRBD1. CDR3 length: 13 residues. Germline CDR1 and CDR2: LNHDA and SQIVND (reference sequence). After removal of 4 bases from V and 5 bases from J, the junction contained 4 bases not matched to a gene. The chain's CDR3 is CASSTRTGNEQYF. Written as DNA, the CDR3 is TGTGCCAGTAGTACGAGGACAGGGAACGAGCAGTACTTC. The whole variable domain, filled in from reference TRBV19 and TRBJ2-7, reads DGGITQSPKYLFRKEGQNVTLSCEQNLNHDAMYWYRQDPGQGLRLIYYSQIVNDFQKGDIAEGYSVSREKKESFPLTVTSAQKNPTAFYLCASSTRTGNEQYFGPGTRLTVT.

The chain recombines TRBV28 with TRBJ2-5; D not resolved. The germline V and J ends were trimmed by 10 bases and 5 bases, with 11 bases remaining between them. Germline-derived CDR1 and CDR2 are MDHEN and SYDVKM. CDR3 length equals 11 residues. The CDR3 spells CATSMGETQYF. CDR3 DNA sequence: TGTGCCACCTCTATGGGGGAGACCCAGTACTTC.

CDR3 coding DNA: TGTGCCAGCAGCTTATGGGCTAGCGGGAGGGACACAGATACGCAGTATTTT. Amino acid sequence: CASSLWASGRDTDTQYF. The V call is TRBV7-2, the J call TRBJ2-3, with 12 positions matching TRBD2. CDR1 and CDR2 (germline): SGHTA, FQGNSA. V lost 2 bases and J lost 2; bases outside the gene matches: 5. The CDR3 sequence is 17 residues long. The full variable domain, with the rest looked up from reference TRBV7-2 and TRBJ2-3, is GAGVSQSPSNKVTEKGKDVELRCDPISGHTALYWYRQSLGQGLEFLIYFQGNSAPDKSGLPSDRFSAERTGGSVSTLTIQRTQQEDSAVYLCASSLWASGRDTDTQYFGPGTRLTVL.

This clone was counted only a few times. The rearrangement links TRBV28 to TRBJ2-3; D ambiguous. The CDR3 length is 13 residues. Trimming left V 6 bases short and J 6 bases short, with 13 bases between. Germline loops: CDR1 MDHEN, CDR2 SYDVKM. The CDR3 region has the DNA TGTGCCAGCAGCCCGACCGTTTCTGATACGCAGTATTTT. The encoded protein is CASSPTVSDTQYF.

The chain couples TRBV29-1 to TRBJ1-2; D ambiguous. In germline, CDR1 is SQVTM, CDR2 ANQGSEA. This CDR3 contains 12 residues. V lost 6 bases to trimming and J lost 6 bases, with 14 bases between them. The CDR3 region is CSVPGRKDGYTF. CDR3 nucleotide sequence: TGCAGCGTCCCGGGCAGGAAGGATGGCTACACCTTC.

Of note for this clone: The same CDR3 arises from other DNA sequences in this sample as well. The V call is TRBV2, the J call TRBJ2-7, with no clear D. The length of the CDR3 is 12 residues. Germline V gene sequence: CDR1 SNHLY, CDR2 FYNNEI. Trimming pared 4 bases from V and 3 bases from J, leaving 7 bases between. Written as DNA, the CDR3 is TGTGCCAGCAGTGGAGCCAGCTACGAGCAGTACTTC. Protein: CASSGASYEQYF. Using reference TRBV2 and TRBJ2-7 for the parts outside the CDR3, the full variable domain is EPEVTQTPSHQVTQMGQEVILRCVPISNHLYFYWYRQILGQKVEFLVSFYNNEISEKSEIFDDQFSVERPDGSNFTLKIRSTKLEDSAMYFCASSGASYEQYFGPGTRLTVT.